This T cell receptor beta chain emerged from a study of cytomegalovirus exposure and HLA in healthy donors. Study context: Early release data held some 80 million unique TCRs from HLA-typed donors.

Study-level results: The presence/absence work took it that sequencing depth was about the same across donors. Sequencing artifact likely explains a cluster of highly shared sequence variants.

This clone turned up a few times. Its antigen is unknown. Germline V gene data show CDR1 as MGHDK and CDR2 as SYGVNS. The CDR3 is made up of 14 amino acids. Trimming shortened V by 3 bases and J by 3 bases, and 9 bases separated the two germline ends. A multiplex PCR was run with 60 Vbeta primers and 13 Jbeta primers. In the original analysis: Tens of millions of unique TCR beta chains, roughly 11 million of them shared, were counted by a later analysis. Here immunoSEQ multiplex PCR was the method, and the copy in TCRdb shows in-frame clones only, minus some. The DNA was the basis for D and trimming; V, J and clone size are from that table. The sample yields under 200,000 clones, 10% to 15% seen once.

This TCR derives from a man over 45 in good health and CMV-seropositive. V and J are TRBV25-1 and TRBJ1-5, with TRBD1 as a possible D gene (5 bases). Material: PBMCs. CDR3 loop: CASSDRDFNQPQHF. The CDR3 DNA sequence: TGTGCCAGCAGTGACAGGGATTTCAATCAGCCCCAGCATTTT. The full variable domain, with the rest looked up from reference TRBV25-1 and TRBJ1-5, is EADIYQTPRYLVIGTGKKITLECSQTMGHDKMYWYQQDPGMELHLIHYSYGVNSTEKGDLSSESTVSRIRTEHFPLTLESARPSHTSQYLCASSDRDFNQPQHFGDGTRLSIL.